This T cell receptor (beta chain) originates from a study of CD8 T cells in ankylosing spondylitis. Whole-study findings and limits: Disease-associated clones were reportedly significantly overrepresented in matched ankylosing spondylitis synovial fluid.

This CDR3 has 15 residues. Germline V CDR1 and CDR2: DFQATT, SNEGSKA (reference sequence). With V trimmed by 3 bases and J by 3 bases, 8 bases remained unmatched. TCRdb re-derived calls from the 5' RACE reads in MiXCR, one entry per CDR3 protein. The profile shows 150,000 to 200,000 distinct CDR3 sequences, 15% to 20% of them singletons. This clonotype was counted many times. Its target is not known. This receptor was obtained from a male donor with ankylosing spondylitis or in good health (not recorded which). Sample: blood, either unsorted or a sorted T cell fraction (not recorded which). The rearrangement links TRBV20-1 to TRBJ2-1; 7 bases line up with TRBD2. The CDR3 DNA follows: TGCAGTGCTAGGAGGGGCGGGAGCGTCTACAATGAGCAGTTCTTC. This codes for CSARRGGSVYNEQFF.